This T cell receptor (beta chain) originates from a study of cytomegalovirus exposure and HLA in healthy donors. Study summary: Across a few hundred genotyped donors, more than 75% landed in the Caucasian-associated ancestry cluster. Whole-study results and caveats: Follow-up analysis later connected one missense variant in DCLRE1C with trimming of TCR beta V- and J-genes.

PCR used 60 Vbeta primers and 13 Jbeta primers. Assay: immunoSEQ multiplex PCR; the TCRdb copy retains only in-frame clones and omits some. Its table lists 70,000 or so clones. With respect to this clone: The antigen is undetermined.

This receptor was identified in a boy aged 5-17 years in good health and CMV-seronegative. The sample was PBMCs.

The CDR3 coding sequence is TGCGCCAGCAGCGGTGGGACAGGAAGCACTGAAGCTTTCTTT. It specifies CASSGGTGSTEAFF. This chain joins TRBV5-1 and TRBJ1-1; 8 bases are a match to TRBD1. Germline loops: CDR1 SGHRS, CDR2 YFSETQ. CDR3 length: 14 amino acids. V was clipped by 4 bases and J by 4 bases; unmatched bases: 6.